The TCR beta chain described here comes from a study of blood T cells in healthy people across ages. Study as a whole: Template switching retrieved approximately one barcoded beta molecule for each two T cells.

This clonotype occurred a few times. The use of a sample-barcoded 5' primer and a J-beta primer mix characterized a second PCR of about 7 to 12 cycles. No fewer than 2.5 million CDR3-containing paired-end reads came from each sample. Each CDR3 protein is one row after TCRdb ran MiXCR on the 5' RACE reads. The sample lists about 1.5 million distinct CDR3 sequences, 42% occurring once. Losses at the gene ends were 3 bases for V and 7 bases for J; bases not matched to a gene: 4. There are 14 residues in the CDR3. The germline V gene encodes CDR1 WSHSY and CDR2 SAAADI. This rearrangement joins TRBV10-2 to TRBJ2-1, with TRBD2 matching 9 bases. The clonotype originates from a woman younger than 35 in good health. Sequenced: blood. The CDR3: CASSDAGGPNEQFF. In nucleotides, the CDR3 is TGCGCCAGCAGTGATGCGGGGGGGCCGAATGAGCAGTTCTTC.